This T cell receptor (beta chain) was recovered during a study of identical twins. V shed 5 bases and J shed 9 bases, with 26 bases lying between them. Germline V gene lookup returns CDR1 MNHEY and CDR2 SMNVEV (reference sequence). This CDR3 is built from 17 residues. This clonotype was counted a few times. MiXCR was run by TCRdb on the 5' RACE reads, yielding one entry per CDR3 protein. Of nearly 200,000 distinct CDR3 sequences listed, approximately 15% are singletons. In addition, the sample was reused for a study of T cells expressing NK-cell markers. From that study: According to the study, TCR beta repertoires originated from sorted CD3+CD56+NKG2C+, CD3+CD56+NKG2C- and CD3+CD56-NKG2C+ T cells.

V usage is TRBV27 and J usage is TRBJ2-1, with D perhaps TRBD1 or TRBD2 (5 bases each). What was sequenced was CD8+ T cells sorted from blood. This TCR came from a woman aged 18-29 years in good health. CDR3 nucleotide sequence: TGTGCCAGCAGTACCCTCGGGGCTATCGGGGCTGTGGGTGAGCAGTTCTTC. Protein: CASSTLGAIGAVGEQFF.